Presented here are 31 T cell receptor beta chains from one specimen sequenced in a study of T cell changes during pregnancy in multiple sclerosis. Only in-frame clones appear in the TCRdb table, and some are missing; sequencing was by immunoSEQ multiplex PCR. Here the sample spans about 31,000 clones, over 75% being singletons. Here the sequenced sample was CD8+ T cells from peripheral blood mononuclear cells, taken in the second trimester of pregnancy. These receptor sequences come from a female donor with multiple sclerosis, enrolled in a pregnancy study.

As DNA, the CDR3 is TGTGCCAGCAGTGACTCGAGCACTAGCGAGGTGGATGAGCAGTTCTTC. This translates into CASSDSSTSEVDEQFF. The chain combines TRBV6-4 with TRBJ2-1, with 7 bases aligning to TRBD2. The V gene end was trimmed by 0 bases and the J gene end by 8 bases; junction bases not matched to a gene: 10. The CDR3 has 16 amino acids. The germline CDR1 and CDR2 sequences are MRHNA and SNTAGT.

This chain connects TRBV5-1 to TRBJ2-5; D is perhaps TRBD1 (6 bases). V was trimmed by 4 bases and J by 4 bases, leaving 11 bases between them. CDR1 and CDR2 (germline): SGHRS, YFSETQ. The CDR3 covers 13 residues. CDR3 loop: CASSISGVETQYF. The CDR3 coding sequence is TGCGCCAGCAGCATTTCAGGGGTAGAGACCCAGTACTTC.

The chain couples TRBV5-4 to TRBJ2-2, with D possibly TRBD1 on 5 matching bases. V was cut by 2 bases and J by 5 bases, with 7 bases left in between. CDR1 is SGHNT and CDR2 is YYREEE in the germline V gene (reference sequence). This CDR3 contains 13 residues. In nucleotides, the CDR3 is TGTGCCAGCAGCTTAGCAGGGACCGGGGAGCTGTTTTTT. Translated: CASSLAGTGELFF.

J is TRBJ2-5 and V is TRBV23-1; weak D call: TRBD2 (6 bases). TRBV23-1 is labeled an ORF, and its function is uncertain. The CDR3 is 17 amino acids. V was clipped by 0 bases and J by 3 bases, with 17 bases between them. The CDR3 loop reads CASSQSKGLGGEETQYF. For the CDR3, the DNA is TGCGCCAGCAGTCAATCGAAAGGTTTGGGAGGAGAAGAGACCCAGTACTTC.

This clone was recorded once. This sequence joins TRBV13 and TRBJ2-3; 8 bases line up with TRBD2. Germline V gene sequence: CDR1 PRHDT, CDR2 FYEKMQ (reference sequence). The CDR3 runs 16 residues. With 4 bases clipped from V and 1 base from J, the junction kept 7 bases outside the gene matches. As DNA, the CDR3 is TGTGCCAGCAGCTCCCGCGGGCGGGAGGGCACAGATACGCAGTATTTT. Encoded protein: CASSSRGREGTDTQYF.

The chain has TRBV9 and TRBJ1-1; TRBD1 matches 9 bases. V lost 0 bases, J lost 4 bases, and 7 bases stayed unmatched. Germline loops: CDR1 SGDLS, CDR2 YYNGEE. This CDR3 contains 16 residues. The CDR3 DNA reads TGTGCCAGCAGCGTAGAGGCCGTGACAGGGGGCACTGAAGCTTTCTTT. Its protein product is CASSVEAVTGGTEAFF.

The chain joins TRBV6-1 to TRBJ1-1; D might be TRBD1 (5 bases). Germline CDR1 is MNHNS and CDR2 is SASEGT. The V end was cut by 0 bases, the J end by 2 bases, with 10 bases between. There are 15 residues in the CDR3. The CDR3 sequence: CASSEAEGANTEAFF. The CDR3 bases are TGTGCCAGCAGTGAAGCAGAAGGGGCAAACACTGAAGCTTTCTTT.

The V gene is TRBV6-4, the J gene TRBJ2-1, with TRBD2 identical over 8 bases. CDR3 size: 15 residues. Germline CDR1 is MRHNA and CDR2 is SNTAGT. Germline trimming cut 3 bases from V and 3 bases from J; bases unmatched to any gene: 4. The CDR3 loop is CASSEWAGGYNEQFF. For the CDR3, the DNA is TGTGCCAGCAGTGAGTGGGCGGGGGGCTACAATGAGCAGTTCTTC.

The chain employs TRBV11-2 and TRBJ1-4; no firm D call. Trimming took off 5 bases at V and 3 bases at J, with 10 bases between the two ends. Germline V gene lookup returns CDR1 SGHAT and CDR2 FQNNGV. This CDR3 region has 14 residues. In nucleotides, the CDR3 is TGTGCCAGCAGCACCACAGTTCCTAATGAAAAACTGTTTTTT. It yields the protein CASSTTVPNEKLFF.

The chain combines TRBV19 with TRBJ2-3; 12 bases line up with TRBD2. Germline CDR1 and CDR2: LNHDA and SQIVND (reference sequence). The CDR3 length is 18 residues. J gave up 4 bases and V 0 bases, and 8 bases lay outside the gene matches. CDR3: CASSIDLETSGSSDTQYF. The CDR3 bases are TGTGCCAGTAGTATAGATTTGGAGACTAGCGGGAGTTCAGATACGCAGTATTTT.

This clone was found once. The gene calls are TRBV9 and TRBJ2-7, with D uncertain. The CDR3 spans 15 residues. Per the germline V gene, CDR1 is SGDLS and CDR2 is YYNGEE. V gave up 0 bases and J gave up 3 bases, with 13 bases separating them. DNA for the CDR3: TGTGCCAGCAGCGTAGAGGCAGGAAACTTCTACGAGCAGTACTTC. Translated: CASSVEAGNFYEQYF.

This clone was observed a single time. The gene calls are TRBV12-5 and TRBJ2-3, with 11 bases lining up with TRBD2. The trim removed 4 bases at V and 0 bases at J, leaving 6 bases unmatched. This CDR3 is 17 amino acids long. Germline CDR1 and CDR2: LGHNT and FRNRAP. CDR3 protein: CASGSTSGDTSTDTQYF. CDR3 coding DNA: TGTGCTAGTGGTTCGACTAGCGGGGACACTAGCACAGATACGCAGTATTTT. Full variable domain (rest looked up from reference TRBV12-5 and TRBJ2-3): DARVTQTPRHKVTEMGQEVTMRCQPILGHNTVFWYRQTMMQGLELLAYFRNRAPLDDSGMPKDRFSAEMPDATLATLKIQPSEPRDSAVYFCASGSTSGDTSTDTQYFGPGTRLTVL.

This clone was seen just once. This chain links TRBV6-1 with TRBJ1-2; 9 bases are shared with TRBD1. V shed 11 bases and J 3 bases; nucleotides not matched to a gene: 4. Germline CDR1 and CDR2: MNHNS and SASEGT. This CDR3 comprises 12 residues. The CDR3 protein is CALRDRDYGYTF. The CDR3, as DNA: TGTGCCCTCCGGGACAGGGACTATGGCTACACCTTC.

The CDR3 protein is CASSESGPYEQYF. CDR3 DNA: TGCGCCAGCAGTGAAAGCGGCCCCTACGAGCAGTACTTC. The chain joins TRBV10-2 to TRBJ2-7; D is perhaps TRBD2 (5 bases). Germline V gene sequence: CDR1 WSHSY, CDR2 SAAADI. Between the trimmed V and J ends, which lost 3 bases and 2 bases, there was a span of 8 bases. This CDR3 is built from 13 residues.

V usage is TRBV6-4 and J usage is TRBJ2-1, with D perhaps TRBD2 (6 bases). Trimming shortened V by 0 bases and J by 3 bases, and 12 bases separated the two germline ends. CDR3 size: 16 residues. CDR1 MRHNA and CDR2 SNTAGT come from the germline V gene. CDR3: CASSDSPGAGYNEQFF. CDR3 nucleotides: TGTGCCAGCAGTGACTCGCCGGGAGCTGGCTACAATGAGCAGTTCTTC.

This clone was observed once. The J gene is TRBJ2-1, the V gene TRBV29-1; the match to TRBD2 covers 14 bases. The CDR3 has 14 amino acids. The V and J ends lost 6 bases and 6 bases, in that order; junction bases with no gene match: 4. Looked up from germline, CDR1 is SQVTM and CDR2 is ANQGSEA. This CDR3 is CSVGGTSGSNEQFF. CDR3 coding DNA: TGCAGCGTCGGCGGGACTAGCGGGAGCAATGAGCAGTTCTTC.

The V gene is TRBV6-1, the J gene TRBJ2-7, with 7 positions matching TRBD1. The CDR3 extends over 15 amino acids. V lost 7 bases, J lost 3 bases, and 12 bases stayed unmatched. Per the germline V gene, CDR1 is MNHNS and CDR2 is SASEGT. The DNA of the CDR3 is TGTGCCAGCAAGGGCGGACAGGTTCAGAACTACGAGCAGTACTTC. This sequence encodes CASKGGQVQNYEQYF.

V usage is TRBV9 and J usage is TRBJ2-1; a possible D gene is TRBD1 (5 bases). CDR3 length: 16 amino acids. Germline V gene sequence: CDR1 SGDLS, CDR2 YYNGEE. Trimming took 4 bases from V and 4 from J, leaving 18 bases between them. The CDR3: CASSPTRSTVYNEQFF. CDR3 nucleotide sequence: TGTGCCAGCAGCCCAACGAGATCGACAGTATACAATGAGCAGTTCTTC. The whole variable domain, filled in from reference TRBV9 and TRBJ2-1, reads DSGVTQTPKHLITATGQRVTLRCSPRSGDLSVYWYQQSLDQGLQFLIQYYNGEERAKGNILERFSAQQFPDLHSELNLSSLELGDSALYFCASSPTRSTVYNEQFFGPGTRLTVL.

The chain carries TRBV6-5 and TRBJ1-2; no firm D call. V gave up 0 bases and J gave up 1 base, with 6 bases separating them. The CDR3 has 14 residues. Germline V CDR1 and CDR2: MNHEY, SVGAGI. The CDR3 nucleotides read TGTGCCAGCAGTTACTCGGCGGTTAACTATGGCTACACCTTC. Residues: CASSYSAVNYGYTF.

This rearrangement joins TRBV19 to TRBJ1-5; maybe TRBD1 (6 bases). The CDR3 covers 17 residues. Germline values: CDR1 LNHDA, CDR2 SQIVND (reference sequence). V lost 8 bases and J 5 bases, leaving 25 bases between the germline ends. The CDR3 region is CASERDPRDTDHQPQHF. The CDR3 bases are TGTGCCAGTGAGAGGGACCCCCGGGACACCGATCATCAGCCCCAGCATTTT.

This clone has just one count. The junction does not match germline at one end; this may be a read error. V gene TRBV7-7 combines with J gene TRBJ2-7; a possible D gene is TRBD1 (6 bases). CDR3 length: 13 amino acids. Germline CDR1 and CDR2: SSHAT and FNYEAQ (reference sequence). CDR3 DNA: TGTGCTAGCAGCACTGGACAGACCTACGAGCAGTACTTC. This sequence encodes CASSTGQTYEQYF.

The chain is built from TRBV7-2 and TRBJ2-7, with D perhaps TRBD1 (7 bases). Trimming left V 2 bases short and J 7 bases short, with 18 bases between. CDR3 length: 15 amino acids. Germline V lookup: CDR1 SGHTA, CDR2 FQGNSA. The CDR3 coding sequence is TGTGCCAGCAGCTTACTAGCCAGGGGGGCCGGAGAGCAGTACTTC. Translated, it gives CASSLLARGAGEQYF.

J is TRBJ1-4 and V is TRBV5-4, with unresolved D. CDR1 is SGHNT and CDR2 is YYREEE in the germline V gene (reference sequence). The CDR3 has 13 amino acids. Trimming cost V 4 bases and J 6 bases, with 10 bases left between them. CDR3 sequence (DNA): TGTGCCAGCAGCCCTGGGGAGCATGAAAAACTGTTTTTT. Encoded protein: CASSPGEHEKLFF.

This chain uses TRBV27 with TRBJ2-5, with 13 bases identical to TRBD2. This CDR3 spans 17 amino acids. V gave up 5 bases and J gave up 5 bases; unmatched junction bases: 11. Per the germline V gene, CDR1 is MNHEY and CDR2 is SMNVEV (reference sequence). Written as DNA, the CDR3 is TGTGCCAGCAGTCCCCTTACTAGCGGGAGGGCCCTTGAGACCCAGTACTTC. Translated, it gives CASSPLTSGRALETQYF.

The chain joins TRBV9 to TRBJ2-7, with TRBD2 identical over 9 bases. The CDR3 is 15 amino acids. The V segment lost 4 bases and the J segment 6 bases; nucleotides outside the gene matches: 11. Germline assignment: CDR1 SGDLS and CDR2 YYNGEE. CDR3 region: CASSKHTGTSSEQYF. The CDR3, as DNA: TGTGCCAGCAGCAAACACACCGGGACTAGCTCCGAGCAGTACTTC.

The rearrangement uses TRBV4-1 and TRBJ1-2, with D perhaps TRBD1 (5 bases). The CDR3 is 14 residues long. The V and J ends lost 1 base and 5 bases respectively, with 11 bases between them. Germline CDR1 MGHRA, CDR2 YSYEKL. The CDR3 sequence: CASSQGRGGYGYTF. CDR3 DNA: TGCGCCAGCAGCCAAGGAAGGGGCGGTTATGGCTACACCTTC.

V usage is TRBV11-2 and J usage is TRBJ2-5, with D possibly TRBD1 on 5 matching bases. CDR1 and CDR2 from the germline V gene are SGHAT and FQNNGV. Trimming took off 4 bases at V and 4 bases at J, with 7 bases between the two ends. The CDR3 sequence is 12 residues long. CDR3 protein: CASSYRSETQYF. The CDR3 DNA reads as TGTGCCAGCAGCTACAGGTCAGAGACCCAGTACTTC. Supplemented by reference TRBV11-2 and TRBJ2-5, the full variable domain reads EAGVAQSPRYKIIEKRQSVAFWCNPISGHATLYWYQQILGQGPKLLIQFQNNGVVDDSQLPKDRFSAERLKGVDSTLKIQPAKLEDSAVYLCASSYRSETQYFGPGTRLLVL.

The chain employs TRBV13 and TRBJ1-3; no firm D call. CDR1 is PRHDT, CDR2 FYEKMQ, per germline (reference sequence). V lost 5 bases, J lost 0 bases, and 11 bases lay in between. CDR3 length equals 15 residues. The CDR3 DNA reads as TGTGCCAGCAGCCCGTGGACTGACTCTGGAAACACCATATATTTT. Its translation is CASSPWTDSGNTIYF. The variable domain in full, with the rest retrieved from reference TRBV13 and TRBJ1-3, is AAGVIQSPRHLIKEKRETATLKCYPIPRHDTVYWYQQGPGQDPQFLISFYEKMQSDKGSIPDRFSAQQFSDYHSELNMSSLELGDSALYFCASSPWTDSGNTIYFGEGSWLTVV.

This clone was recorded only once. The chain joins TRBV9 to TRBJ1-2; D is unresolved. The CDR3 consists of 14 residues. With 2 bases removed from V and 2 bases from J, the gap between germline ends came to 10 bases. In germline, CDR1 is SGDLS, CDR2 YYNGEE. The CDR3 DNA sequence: TGTGCCAGCAGCGTCCACAGAGAGAACTATGGCTACACCTTC. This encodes CASSVHRENYGYTF.

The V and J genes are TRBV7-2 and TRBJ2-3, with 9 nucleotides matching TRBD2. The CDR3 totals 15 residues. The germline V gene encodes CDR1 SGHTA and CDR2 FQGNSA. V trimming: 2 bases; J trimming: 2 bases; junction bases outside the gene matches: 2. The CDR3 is CASSLLAGPTDTQYF. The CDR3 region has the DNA TGTGCCAGCAGCTTACTAGCGGGACCCACAGATACGCAGTATTTT. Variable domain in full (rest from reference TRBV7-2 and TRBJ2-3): GAGVSQSPSNKVTEKGKDVELRCDPISGHTALYWYRQSLGQGLEFLIYFQGNSAPDKSGLPSDRFSAERTGGSVSTLTIQRTQQEDSAVYLCASSLLAGPTDTQYFGPGTRLTVL.

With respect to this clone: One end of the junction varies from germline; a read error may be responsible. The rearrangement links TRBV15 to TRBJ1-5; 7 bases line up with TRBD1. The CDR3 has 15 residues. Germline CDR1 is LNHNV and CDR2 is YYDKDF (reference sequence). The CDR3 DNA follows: TGTGCCACCAGAAGAGACAGGGCCGGCAATCAGCCCCAGCATTTT. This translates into CATRRDRAGNQPQHF.